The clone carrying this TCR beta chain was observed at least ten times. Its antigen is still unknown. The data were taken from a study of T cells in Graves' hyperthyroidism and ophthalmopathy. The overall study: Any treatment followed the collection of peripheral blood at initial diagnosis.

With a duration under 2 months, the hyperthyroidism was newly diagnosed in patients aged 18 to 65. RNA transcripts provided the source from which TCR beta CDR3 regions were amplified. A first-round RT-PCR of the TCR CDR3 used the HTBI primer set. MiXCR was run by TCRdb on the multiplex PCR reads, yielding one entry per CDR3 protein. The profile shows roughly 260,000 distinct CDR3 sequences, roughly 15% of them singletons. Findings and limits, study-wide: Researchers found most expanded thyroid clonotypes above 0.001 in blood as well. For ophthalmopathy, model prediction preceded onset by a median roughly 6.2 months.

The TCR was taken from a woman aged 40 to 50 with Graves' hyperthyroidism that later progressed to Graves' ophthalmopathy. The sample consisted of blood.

The CDR3 spells CASSGARGIPHNQPQHF. In DNA form, the CDR3 reads TGTGCCAGCAGTGGAGCCAGGGGCATACCTCATAATCAGCCCCAGCATTTT. The chain links TRBV6-1 to TRBJ1-5; weak D call: TRBD1 (6 bases). This CDR3 has 17 residues. The V gene lost 4 bases and the J gene lost 4 bases, with 20 bases spanning the gap. CDR1 is MNHNS and CDR2 is SASEGT in the germline V gene.